Below are 17 T cell receptor beta chains sequenced from a single sample in a study of T-cell memory formation after mild COVID-19. Each CDR3 protein is one row after TCRdb ran MiXCR on the 5' RACE reads. The sample has some 150,000 distinct CDR3 sequences, under 30% seen once. The sample comprised PBMCs or a T cell subset sorted from them (not recorded which). These receptors were collected from an adult woman who had mild COVID-19 (a few samples of this study predate the infection). Cell type and time point are not known.

The chain combines TRBV7-6 with TRBJ2-1; 9 bases agree with TRBD1. The CDR3 covers 16 residues. Germline assignment: CDR1 SGHVS and CDR2 FNYEAQ. V dropped 3 bases and J dropped 2; count of bases not matched to a gene: 5. The CDR3 region is CASSLGQGITYNEQFF. In DNA form, the CDR3 reads TGTGCCAGCAGCTTGGGACAGGGAATAACCTACAATGAGCAGTTCTTC.

The V call is TRBV20-1, the J call TRBJ2-7; 10 bases align to TRBD2. This CDR3 is 15 amino acids long. Germline lookup yields CDR1 DFQATT and CDR2 SNEGSKA (reference sequence). The V gene end was trimmed by 0 bases and the J gene end by 2 bases; junction bases not matched to a gene: 4. The CDR3 loop is CSARDPLAGAYEQYF. CDR3 DNA sequence: TGCAGTGCTAGAGACCCTCTAGCGGGGGCCTACGAGCAGTACTTC.

This clonotype was seen a handful of times. This chain connects TRBV27 to TRBJ2-3, with D perhaps assigned TRBD1 or TRBD2 (5 bases each). Trimming shortened V by 5 bases and J by 5 bases, and 11 bases separated the two germline ends. Germline values: CDR1 MNHEY, CDR2 SMNVEV (reference sequence). CDR3 length: 13 amino acids. In DNA, the CDR3 is TGTGCCAGCAGTCCTACGAGGGGAGATACGCAGTATTTT. Its protein product is CASSPTRGDTQYF.

This clonotype occurred a few times. This chain joins TRBV24-1 and TRBJ1-2; perhaps TRBD1 as D (6 bases). There are 14 residues in the CDR3. The germline gives CDR1 KGHDR, CDR2 SFDVKD. Trimming stripped 4 bases from V and 2 bases from J, with 10 bases between. The CDR3 here is CATSETTGNYGYTF. DNA for the CDR3: TGTGCCACCAGTGAGACGACAGGAAACTATGGCTACACCTTC.

This clonotype was recorded a few times. The CDR3 loop is CASSPRTSGGDYEQYF. The DNA of the CDR3 is TGTGCCAGCAGCCCTCGGACTAGCGGGGGGGACTACGAGCAGTACTTC. The rearrangement uses TRBV3-1 and TRBJ2-7; 15 nucleotides align to TRBD2. Germline CDR1 LGHDT, CDR2 YNNKEL (reference sequence). Trimming cost V 4 bases and J 3 bases; bases outside gene matches: 4. This CDR3 is 16 amino acids long.

The V gene is TRBV21-1, the J gene TRBJ2-2; the table's D gene call, TRBD1, was not cross checked with the DNA. TRBV21-1 is reported as a pseudogene. This CDR3 comprises 17 residues. The CDR3 sequence is CASSKKRTGVNTGEMFF. The CDR3 DNA is TGTGCCAGCAGCAAAAAGAGGACAGGAGTGAACACCGGGGAGATGTTTTTT.

This chain connects TRBV5-1 to TRBJ1-1; tentatively, D is TRBD1 (6 bases). Trimming stripped 7 bases from V and 5 bases from J, with 12 bases between. Germline V lookup: CDR1 SGHRS, CDR2 YFSETQ. The CDR3 contains 12 residues. In nucleotides, the CDR3 is TGCGCCAGCGGCCCAGGGGCTACTGAAGCTTTCTTT. This encodes CASGPGATEAFF.

J is TRBJ1-4 and V is TRBV18, with TRBD1 as a possible D gene (5 bases). Between the trimmed V and J ends, which lost 4 bases and 6 bases, there was a span of 12 bases. Germline V gene lookup returns CDR1 KGHSH and CDR2 LQKENI. This CDR3 spans 14 amino acids. CDR3 amino acids: CASSRRTPDEKLFF. The CDR3 bases are TGTGCCAGCTCACGGCGGACACCAGATGAAAAACTGTTTTTT.

In its sample, this clonotype was seen a few times. The gene calls are TRBV29-1 and TRBJ1-2; D possibly corresponds to TRBD1 (6 bases). With 2 bases removed from V and 3 bases from J, the gap between germline ends came to 10 bases. The CDR3 loop spans 13 amino acids. CDR1 is SQVTM, CDR2 ANQGSEA, per germline. The chain's CDR3 is CSVESRGYYGYTF. The CDR3 DNA is TGCAGCGTTGAAAGCAGGGGATACTATGGCTACACCTTC. The full variable domain, its missing parts supplied by reference TRBV29-1 and TRBJ1-2, is SAVISQKPSRDICQRGTSLTIQCQVDSQVTMMFWYRQQPGQSLTLIATANQGSEATYESGFVIDKFPISRPNLTFSTLTVSNMSPEDSSIYLCSVESRGYYGYTFGSGTRLTVV.

This clonotype was counted a few times. The chain combines TRBV9 with TRBJ1-3; no firm D call. V lost 3 bases to trimming and J lost 6 bases, with 13 bases between them. CDR3 length equals 14 residues. Germline V CDR1 and CDR2: SGDLS, YYNGEE. The DNA of the CDR3 is TGTGCCAGCAGCGGATCCCGGGCCGAAAACACCATATATTTT. This translates into CASSGSRAENTIYF.

J is TRBJ2-5 and V is TRBV29-1; possible D gene TRBD2, 7 bases. Looked up from germline, CDR1 is SQVTM and CDR2 is ANQGSEA. CDR3 length: 14 amino acids. Trimming took 5 bases from V and 5 from J, leaving 18 bases between them. CDR3 region: CSVRGAGLGETQYF. The CDR3 DNA is TGCAGCGTTCGGGGGGCAGGACTCGGGGAGACCCAGTACTTC. The variable domain in full, with the rest retrieved from reference TRBV29-1 and TRBJ2-5, is SAVISQKPSRDICQRGTSLTIQCQVDSQVTMMFWYRQQPGQSLTLIATANQGSEATYESGFVIDKFPISRPNLTFSTLTVSNMSPEDSSIYLCSVRGAGLGETQYFGPGTRLLVL.

In this sample, this clonotype turned up many times. This sequence joins TRBV27 and TRBJ2-1; 8 bases are shared with TRBD1. The CDR3 consists of 13 residues. The trim removed 6 bases at V and 6 bases at J, leaving 4 bases unmatched. Germline V CDR1 and CDR2: MNHEY, SMNVEV (reference sequence). CDR3 nucleotide sequence: TGTGCCAGCAGCCTAACAGGGGGCAATGAGCAGTTCTTC. Protein product: CASSLTGGNEQFF.

This clonotype was seen a few times. The chain carries TRBV4-2 and TRBJ1-1; TRBD1 matches 9 bases. The germline CDR1 and CDR2 sequences are LGHNA and YNFKEQ. The CDR3 is 15 residues long. The ends lost 5 bases at V and 2 bases at J; junction bases unmatched: 6. The CDR3 here is CASSSGTGLNTEAFF. In DNA form, the CDR3 reads TGTGCCAGCAGCTCGGGGACAGGGTTAAACACTGAAGCTTTCTTT.

J is TRBJ2-1 and V is TRBV12-3 or TRBV12-4; 7 bases map to TRBD1. The CDR3 has 15 residues. With 5 bases clipped from V and 4 bases from J, the junction kept 8 bases outside the gene matches. CDR3 sequence reads: CASSGTESPYNEQFF. CDR3 nucleotide sequence: TGTGCCAGCAGTGGGACAGAGTCCCCGTACAATGAGCAGTTCTTC.

V is TRBV9 and J is TRBJ1-1; D is uncertain. Germline CDR1 and CDR2: SGDLS and YYNGEE. This CDR3 comprises 11 residues. V was pared by 3 bases and J by 7 bases, with 7 bases between. CDR3 sequence: CASSAGNEAFF. In DNA, the CDR3 is TGTGCCAGCAGCGCGGGGAATGAAGCTTTCTTT.

This clonotype was counted between two and nine times. V gene TRBV4-2 combines with J gene TRBJ2-7; 10 bases align to TRBD2. J was trimmed by 1 base and V by 0 bases; bases with no gene match: 9. Germline-derived CDR1 and CDR2 are LGHNA and YNFKEQ. The CDR3 runs to 18 residues. This chain's CDR3 is CASSQDPALLAGSYEQYF. CDR3 DNA: TGTGCCAGCAGCCAAGATCCCGCCTTACTAGCGGGGTCCTACGAGCAGTACTTC.

This chain connects TRBV27 to TRBJ2-7; D unclear. Germline CDR1 MNHEY, CDR2 SMNVEV (reference sequence). Trimming removed 3 bases from V and 2 bases from J, with 11 bases in between. This CDR3 region has 14 residues. The CDR3 DNA sequence: TGTGCCAGCAGTTTTAATCCAGAGACCTACGAGCAGTACTTC. Encoded protein: CASSFNPETYEQYF.